Each of the 24 T cell receptor beta chains below was sequenced from the same sample in a study of cytomegalovirus exposure and HLA in healthy donors. Use of 60 Vbeta and 13 Jbeta primers characterized the PCR. Libraries were prepared by immunoSEQ multiplex PCR; TCRdb keeps only in-frame clonotypes and omits some of them. The data show 100,000 or so clones, around 76% seen once. The sample taken for sequencing was PBMCs. The source of these receptors is a man younger than 40 in good health and CMV-seropositive.

V is TRBV2 and J is TRBJ1-4; TRBD1 agrees at 8 bases. The germline CDR1 and CDR2 sequences are SNHLY and FYNNEI. Trimming cost V 6 bases and J 6 bases; bases outside gene matches: 0. The CDR3 extends over 12 amino acids. CDR3 amino acids: CASRGQDEKLFF. CDR3 in DNA: TGTGCCAGCAGGGGACAGGATGAAAAACTGTTTTTT.

In nucleotides, the CDR3 is TGTGCCAGCAGCGAAACAGCTTTCTCTGGAAACACCATATATTTT. It yields the protein CASSETAFSGNTIYF. The rearrangement links TRBV9 to TRBJ1-3; D is ambiguous. This CDR3 has 15 amino acids. The germline CDR1 and CDR2 sequences are SGDLS and YYNGEE. V was trimmed by 3 bases and J by 0 bases, leaving 10 bases between them.

The genes are TRBV30 and TRBJ1-6; D not certain. Trimming stripped 6 bases from V and 5 bases from J, with 11 bases between. This CDR3 has 13 residues. Germline V lookup: CDR1 GTSNPN, CDR2 SVGIG (reference sequence). For the CDR3, the DNA is TGTGCCTGCGCTCGAGTAGATAATTCACCCCTCCACTTT. Protein: CACARVDNSPLHF. Full variable domain (rest looked up from reference TRBV30 and TRBJ1-6): SQTIHQWPATLVQPVGSPLSLECTVEGTSNPNLYWYRQAAGRGLQLLFYSVGIGQISSEVPQNLSASRPQDRQFILSSKKLLLSDSGFYLCACARVDNSPLHFGNGTRLTVT.

The chain employs TRBV30 and TRBJ2-7; 11 bases map to TRBD2. Germline V lookup: CDR1 GTSNPN, CDR2 SVGIG (reference sequence). The CDR3 runs to 20 residues. V trimming: 4 bases; J trimming: 0 bases; junction bases outside the gene matches: 20. The DNA for the CDR3 is TGTGCCTGGAACGGGAATCCTCATCATAGCGGGGGGGGGAACTCCTACGAGCAGTACTTC. Translated, it gives CAWNGNPHHSGGGNSYEQYF.

The chain links TRBV7-9 to TRBJ1-6; the match to TRBD1 covers 8 bases. Germline assignment: CDR1 SEHNR and CDR2 FQNEAQ (reference sequence). V trimming: 4 bases; J trimming: 0 bases; junction bases outside the gene matches: 11. The CDR3 has 19 amino acids. CDR3 sequence: CASSSLTTGEGSYNSPLHF. In nucleotides, the CDR3 is TGTGCCAGCAGCTCGCTCACGACAGGGGAGGGCTCCTATAATTCACCCCTCCACTTT.

V and J are TRBV28 and TRBJ1-5; TRBD1 is a possible D gene (5 bases). CDR1 MDHEN and CDR2 SYDVKM come from the germline V gene. Trimming left V 1 base short and J 7 bases short, with 11 bases between. The CDR3 extends over 14 amino acids. CDR3 in amino acids: CASSLLGGVQPQHF. For the CDR3, the DNA is TGTGCCAGCAGTTTATTGGGAGGGGTCCAGCCCCAGCATTTT.

This clone was detected only once. This chain joins TRBV12-5 and TRBJ2-2, with 10 bases lining up with TRBD2. Germline V gene data show CDR1 as LGHNT and CDR2 as FRNRAP. J was trimmed by 4 bases and V by 1 base; bases with no gene match: 0. CDR3 length: 15 amino acids. CDR3 amino acids: CASGLGLAGTGELFF. The CDR3 nucleotides read TGTGCTAGTGGTTTGGGACTAGCGGGCACCGGGGAGCTGTTTTTT.

The chain joins TRBV5-1 to TRBJ1-2; a weak D match, TRBD1 (6 bases). CDR3 size: 14 residues. The V end was cut by 0 bases, the J end by 8 bases, with 14 bases between. Germline V gene sequence: CDR1 SGHRS, CDR2 YFSETQ. The CDR3 sequence is CASSLEGGRRGYTF. In DNA, the CDR3 is TGCGCCAGCAGCTTGGAGGGGGGGCGTCGGGGCTACACCTTC.

The rearrangement joins TRBV5-6 to TRBJ2-5; TRBD1 agrees at 7 bases. This CDR3 is 16 amino acids long. Per germline, CDR1 SGHDT and CDR2 YYEEEE. V trimming: 1 base; J trimming: 2 bases; junction bases outside the gene matches: 8. In nucleotides, the CDR3 is TGTGCCAGCAGCTTGCGAACAGGGGTTGGGCAAGAGACCCAGTACTTC. Translating gives CASSLRTGVGQETQYF.

In this sample, this clone turned up once. The rearrangement links TRBV5-1 to TRBJ2-1, with 8 bases aligning to TRBD1. V gave up 3 bases and J gave up 12 bases; unmatched junction bases: 17. Germline V gene sequence: CDR1 SGHRS, CDR2 YFSETQ. This CDR3 is built from 16 residues. The CDR3 nucleotides read TGCGCCAGCAGCTGGGAGTTGACAGGGGCCTCCGTCGGGCAGTTCTTC. Its translation is CASSWELTGASVGQFF.

V is TRBV10-3 and J is TRBJ2-5, with 7 nucleotides matching TRBD1. With 8 bases clipped from V and 2 bases from J, the junction kept 5 bases outside the gene matches. The CDR3 has 13 amino acids. CDR1 is ENHRY, CDR2 SYGVKD, per germline. The CDR3 region has the DNA TGTGCCATCCTAGACAGGGTGCAAGAGACCCAGTACTTC. Translating gives CAILDRVQETQYF.

The chain employs TRBV5-6 and TRBJ1-6; no firm D call. This CDR3 contains 12 residues. With 1 base removed from V and 9 bases from J, the gap between germline ends came to 5 bases. Germline V CDR1 and CDR2: SGHDT, YYEEEE. The CDR3 DNA is TGTGCCAGCAGCTTGAGCCGTTCACCCCTCCACTTT. It specifies CASSLSRSPLHF.

The chain carries TRBV30 and TRBJ2-7; the match to TRBD2 covers 10 bases. The length of the CDR3 is 15 residues. Germline V CDR1 and CDR2: GTSNPN, SVGIG (reference sequence). V shed 1 base, J shed 6 bases, and the junction held 9 bases outside the gene matches. Here the CDR3 DNA reads TGTGCCTGGAGTGCCCTCCTAGCGGGGGCTCGCGAGCAGTACTTC. This sequence encodes CAWSALLAGAREQYF. Together with reference TRBV30 and TRBJ2-7, the CDR3 gives the full variable domain: SQTIHQWPATLVQPVGSPLSLECTVEGTSNPNLYWYRQAAGRGLQLLFYSVGIGQISSEVPQNLSASRPQDRQFILSSKKLLLSDSGFYLCAWSALLAGAREQYFGPGTRLTVT.

The rearrangement joins TRBV7-7 to TRBJ2-7; D call uncertain. The CDR3 is 13 residues long. With 5 bases removed from V and 4 bases from J, the gap between germline ends came to 12 bases. Germline loops: CDR1 SSHAT, CDR2 FNYEAQ (reference sequence). The CDR3 loop is CASSRSPGYEQYF. The DNA for the CDR3 is TGTGCCAGCAGCCGTAGTCCGGGTTACGAGCAGTACTTC.

The rearrangement links TRBV10-3 to TRBJ1-6; maybe TRBD1 (5 bases). Germline CDR1 is ENHRY and CDR2 is SYGVKD. This CDR3 is built from 15 residues. V lost 3 bases, J lost 5 bases, and 11 bases lay in between. The CDR3 protein is CAISDRAGNNSPLHF. CDR3 in DNA: TGTGCCATCAGTGACAGGGCTGGGAATAATTCACCCCTCCACTTT.

This sequence joins TRBV27 and TRBJ2-3, with TRBD1 matching over 7 bases. The junction had 11 bases not matched to a gene; V was cut back by 3 bases and J by 5 bases. CDR1 is MNHEY and CDR2 is SMNVEV in the germline V gene (reference sequence). The CDR3 runs to 16 residues. CDR3 sequence reads: CASSFRGTRQGDTQYF. The DNA of the CDR3 is TGTGCCAGCAGTTTCAGGGGGACCCGACAGGGAGATACGCAGTATTTT.

This clone has just one count. The V and J genes are TRBV6-1 and TRBJ1-2, with D unclear. V was cut by 6 bases and J by 0 bases, with 14 bases left in between. In germline, CDR1 is MNHNS, CDR2 SASEGT. The CDR3 length is 15 residues. The CDR3 spells CASRPGALANYGYTF. The CDR3 region has the DNA TGTGCCAGCAGGCCGGGAGCTTTAGCTAACTATGGCTACACCTTC.

The chain combines TRBV29-1 with TRBJ2-2; possibly TRBD1 for D (5 bases). The CDR3 runs 15 residues. Germline values: CDR1 SQVTM, CDR2 ANQGSEA. Trimming shortened V by 4 bases and J by 1 base, and 13 bases separated the two germline ends. The CDR3 reads CSVAPSTGNTGELFF. As DNA, the CDR3 is TGCAGCGTTGCGCCCTCAACAGGGAACACCGGGGAGCTGTTTTTT.

The chain carries TRBV7-2 and TRBJ2-1; TRBD2 matches at 9 bases. The CDR3 is 14 amino acids. Germline V gives CDR1 SGHTA, CDR2 FQGNSA. The ends lost 7 bases at V and 2 bases at J; junction bases unmatched: 3. The CDR3 is CASKSGGPYNEQFF. The DNA for the CDR3 is TGTGCCAGCAAGAGCGGGGGGCCCTACAATGAGCAGTTCTTC.

CDR3 nucleotides: TGCGCCAGCAGCCTAGGACTAGGCCCCACCTACAATGAGCAGTTCTTC. Translation gives CASSLGLGPTYNEQFF. V usage is TRBV5-1 and J usage is TRBJ2-1; 7 nucleotides line up with TRBD2. The V segment lost 4 bases and the J segment 2 bases; nucleotides outside the gene matches: 9. The CDR3 consists of 16 residues. Germline CDR1 reads SGHRS; CDR2 reads YFSETQ. Complete variable domain (other parts from reference TRBV5-1 and TRBJ2-1): KAGVTQTPRYLIKTRGQQVTLSCSPISGHRSVSWYQQTPGQGLQFLFEYFSETQRNKGNFPGRFSGRQFSNSRSEMNVSTLELGDSALYLCASSLGLGPTYNEQFFGPGTRLTVL.

The rearrangement links TRBV6-5 to TRBJ2-7, with D possibly matching TRBD2 (5 bases). Trimming stripped 2 bases from V and 6 bases from J, with 20 bases between. The germline gives CDR1 MNHEY, CDR2 SVGAGI. CDR3 length equals 16 residues. The CDR3 DNA reads TGTGCCAGCAGTTACGGACCGGGGTATCCCCGCGGCGAGCAGTACTTC. This codes for CASSYGPGYPRGEQYF.

The chain couples TRBV5-8 to TRBJ2-5; 10 nucleotides line up with TRBD1. The end of the DNA is better explained by TRBJ2-7, so the J call may be wrong. CDR1 SGHTS and CDR2 YDEGEE come from the germline V gene. This CDR3 is built from 15 residues. CDR3 in amino acids: CASSGAGTGEYEQYF. DNA of the CDR3: TGTGCCAGCAGCGGAGCCGGGACAGGGGAGTACGAGCAGTACTTC.

The chain is built from TRBV28 and TRBJ2-5; TRBD2 matches at 7 bases. The V segment lost 6 bases and the J segment 1 base; nucleotides outside the gene matches: 14. CDR3 size: 17 residues. Germline CDR1 is MDHEN and CDR2 is SYDVKM. The chain's CDR3 is CASSSLGLPGSQETQYF. The CDR3 nucleotides read TGTGCCAGCAGCTCCCTGGGACTACCGGGGTCCCAAGAGACCCAGTACTTC.

J is TRBJ2-1 and V is TRBV5-1, with TRBD2 matching over 9 bases. V dropped 4 bases and J dropped 2; count of bases not matched to a gene: 4. Germline-derived CDR1 and CDR2 are SGHRS and YFSETQ. This CDR3 contains 15 residues. The CDR3 DNA reads TGCGCCAGCAGCAGGGCGGGGGGGCCCTACAATGAGCAGTTCTTC. Encoded protein: CASSRAGGPYNEQFF.